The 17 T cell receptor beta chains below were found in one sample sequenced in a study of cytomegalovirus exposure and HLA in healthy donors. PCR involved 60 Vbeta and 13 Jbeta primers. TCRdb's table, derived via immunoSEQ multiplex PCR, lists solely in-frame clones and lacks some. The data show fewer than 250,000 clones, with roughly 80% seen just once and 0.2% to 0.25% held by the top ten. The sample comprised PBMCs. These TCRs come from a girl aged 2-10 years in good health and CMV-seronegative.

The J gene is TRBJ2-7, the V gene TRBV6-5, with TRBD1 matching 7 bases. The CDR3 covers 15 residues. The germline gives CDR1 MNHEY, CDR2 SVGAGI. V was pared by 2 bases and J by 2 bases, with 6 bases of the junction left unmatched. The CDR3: CASSYRTDRAYEQYF. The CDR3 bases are TGTGCCAGCAGTTACAGAACTGACAGGGCCTACGAGCAGTACTTC.

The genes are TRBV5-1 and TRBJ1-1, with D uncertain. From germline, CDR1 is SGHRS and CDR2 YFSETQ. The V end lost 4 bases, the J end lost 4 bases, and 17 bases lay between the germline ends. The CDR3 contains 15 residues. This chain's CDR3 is CASSLDEQRGTEAFF. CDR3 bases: TGCGCCAGCAGCCTGGATGAACAAAGAGGCACTGAAGCTTTCTTT.

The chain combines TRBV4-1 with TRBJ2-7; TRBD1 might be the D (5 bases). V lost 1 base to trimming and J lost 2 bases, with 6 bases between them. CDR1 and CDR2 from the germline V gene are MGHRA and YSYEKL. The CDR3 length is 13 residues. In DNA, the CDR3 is TGCGCCAGCAGCCAAGGACAGACCTACGAGCAGTACTTC. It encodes CASSQGQTYEQYF.

The DNA of the CDR3 is TGTGCCAGCAGCTTACAGGGCCCCAAAAACATTCAGTACTTC. It codes for CASSLQGPKNIQYF. This sequence joins TRBV6-1 and TRBJ2-4, with a possible D match to TRBD1 (6 bases). The germline V gene encodes CDR1 MNHNS and CDR2 SASEGT. V lost 6 bases and J 2 bases, leaving 11 bases between the germline ends. The CDR3 loop spans 14 amino acids.

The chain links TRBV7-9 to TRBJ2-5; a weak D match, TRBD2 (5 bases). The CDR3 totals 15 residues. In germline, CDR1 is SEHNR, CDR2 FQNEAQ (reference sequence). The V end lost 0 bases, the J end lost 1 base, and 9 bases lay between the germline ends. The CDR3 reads CASSLAGRTQETQYF. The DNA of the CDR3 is TGTGCCAGCAGCTTAGCGGGGAGAACCCAAGAGACCCAGTACTTC.

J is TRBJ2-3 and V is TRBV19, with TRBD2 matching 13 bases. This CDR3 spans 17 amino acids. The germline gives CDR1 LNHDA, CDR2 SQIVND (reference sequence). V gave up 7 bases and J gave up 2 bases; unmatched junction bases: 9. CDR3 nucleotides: TGTGCCAGTAAGGGACTAGCGGGACCCGGCGCCACAGATACGCAGTATTTT. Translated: CASKGLAGPGATDTQYF.

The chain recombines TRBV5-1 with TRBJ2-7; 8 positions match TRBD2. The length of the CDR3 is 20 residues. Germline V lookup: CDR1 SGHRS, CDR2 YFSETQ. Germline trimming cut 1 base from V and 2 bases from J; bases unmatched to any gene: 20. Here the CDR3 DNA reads TGCGCCAGCAGCTTGATTCAGACGGGGGCATGGCGGGAGGACCCCTACGAGCAGTACTTC. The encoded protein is CASSLIQTGAWREDPYEQYF.

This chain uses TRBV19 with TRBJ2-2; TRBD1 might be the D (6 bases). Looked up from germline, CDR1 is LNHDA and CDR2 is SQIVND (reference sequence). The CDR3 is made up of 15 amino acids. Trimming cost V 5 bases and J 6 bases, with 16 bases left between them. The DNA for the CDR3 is TGTGCCAGTAGTGGCCTAAAACAGGGACCCGGGGAGCTGTTTTTT. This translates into CASSGLKQGPGELFF.

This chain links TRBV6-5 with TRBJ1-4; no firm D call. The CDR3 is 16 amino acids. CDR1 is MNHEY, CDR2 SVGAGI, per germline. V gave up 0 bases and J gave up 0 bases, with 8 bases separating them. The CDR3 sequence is CASSYSYPATNEKLFF. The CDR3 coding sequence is TGTGCCAGCAGTTACTCGTACCCAGCAACTAATGAAAAACTGTTTTTT.

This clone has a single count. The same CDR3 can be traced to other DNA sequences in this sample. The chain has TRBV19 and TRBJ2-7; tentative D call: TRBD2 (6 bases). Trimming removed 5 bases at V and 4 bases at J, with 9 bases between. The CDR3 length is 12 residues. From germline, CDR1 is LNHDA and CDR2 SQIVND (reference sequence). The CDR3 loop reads CASSGGGYEQYF. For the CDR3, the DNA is TGTGCCAGTAGTGGGGGAGGTTACGAGCAGTACTTC.

DNA of the CDR3: TGCGCCAGCAGCCCCAACCCACTTTTGACTCTCATGAACACTGAAGCTTTCTTT. Protein sequence: CASSPNPLLTLMNTEAFF. This chain joins TRBV5-1 and TRBJ1-1; unclear D gene. V dropped 4 bases and J dropped 0 bases, with 22 bases sitting between them. The CDR3 consists of 18 residues. Germline V CDR1 and CDR2: SGHRS, YFSETQ.

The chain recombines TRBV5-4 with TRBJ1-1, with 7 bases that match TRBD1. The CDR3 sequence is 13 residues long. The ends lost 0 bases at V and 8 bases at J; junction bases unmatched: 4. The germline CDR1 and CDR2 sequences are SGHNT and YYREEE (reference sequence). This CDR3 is CASSLAWGQEAFF. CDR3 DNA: TGTGCCAGCAGCTTGGCTTGGGGACAGGAAGCTTTCTTT.

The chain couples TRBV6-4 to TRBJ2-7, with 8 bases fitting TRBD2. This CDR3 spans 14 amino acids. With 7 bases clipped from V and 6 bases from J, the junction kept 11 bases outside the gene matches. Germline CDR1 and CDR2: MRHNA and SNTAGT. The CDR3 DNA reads TGTGCCAGCAAGATTAGAAGCGGGAGCATCGAGCAGTACTTC. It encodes CASKIRSGSIEQYF.

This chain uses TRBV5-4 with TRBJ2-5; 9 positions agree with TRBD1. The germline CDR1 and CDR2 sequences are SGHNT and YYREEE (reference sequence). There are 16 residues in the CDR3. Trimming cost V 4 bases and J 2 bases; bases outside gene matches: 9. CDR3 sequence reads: CASSRDRVGGQETQYF. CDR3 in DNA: TGTGCCAGCAGCCGGGACAGGGTTGGGGGACAAGAGACCCAGTACTTC.

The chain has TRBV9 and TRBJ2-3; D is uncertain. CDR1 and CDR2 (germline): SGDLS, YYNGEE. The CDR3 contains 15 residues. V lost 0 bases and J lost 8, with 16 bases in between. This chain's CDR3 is CASSVADSRTGTQYF. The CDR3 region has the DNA TGTGCCAGCAGCGTAGCTGACTCCCGCACGGGTACGCAGTATTTT.

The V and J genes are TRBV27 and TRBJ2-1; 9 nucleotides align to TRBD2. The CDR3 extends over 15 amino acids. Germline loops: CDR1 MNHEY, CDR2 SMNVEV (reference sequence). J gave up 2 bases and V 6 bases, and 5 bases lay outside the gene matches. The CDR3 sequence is CASRAGTSTYNEQFF. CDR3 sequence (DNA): TGTGCCAGCAGAGCCGGGACTAGCACCTACAATGAGCAGTTCTTC.

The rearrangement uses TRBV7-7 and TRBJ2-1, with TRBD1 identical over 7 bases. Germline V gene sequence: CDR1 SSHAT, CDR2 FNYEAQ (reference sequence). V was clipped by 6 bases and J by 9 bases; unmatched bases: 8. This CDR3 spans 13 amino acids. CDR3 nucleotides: TGTGCCAGCAGTACCGACAGGGAAGCTGAGCAGTTCTTC. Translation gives CASSTDREAEQFF.